The TCR beta chain under discussion was sequenced for a study of blood T cell repertoires in COVID-19. Original analysis: Amplification from reference gene primers served as the basis for estimated nucleated cell counts. Method: immunoSEQ multiplex PCR; TCRdb's copy keeps in-frame clones and lacks some. For V, J and clone size, that table is used; D and trimming come from the DNA. The data show some 340,000 clones, with about 87% seen just once and roughly 5.3% held by the top ten. Across 20 to 25 US areas, participants ranged in age from roughly 18 to 95 years. Cohort 3 donors were reported recovered after two negative PCRs, clearance, or symptom resolution. From germline, CDR1 is KGHDR and CDR2 SFDVKD. V shed 3 bases and J shed 1 base, with 12 bases lying between them. The CDR3 loop spans 15 amino acids.

The sequenced sample consisted of PBMCs or T cells enriched from blood (not recorded which). The rearrangement links TRBV24-1 to TRBJ2-7; D gene ambiguous. The receptor's source is a woman aged 25 to 45 who had recovered from COVID-19. The CDR3 spells CATSDPGSGSYEQYF. The CDR3 region has the DNA TGTGCCACCAGTGATCCCGGTTCAGGTTCCTACGAGCAGTACTTC.